One T cell receptor beta chain is described in this entry. These data come from a study of post-analysis software for immune sequencing data. Presence of unique molecular identifiers characterized the TCR beta cDNA libraries. TCRdb re-called the PCR reads with MiXCR, one entry per CDR3 protein. The sample lists 550,000 to 700,000 distinct CDR3 sequences; roughly two fifths were seen once. The sequenced sample consisted of blood. This clonotype originated in a girl aged 10-17 years with multiple sclerosis.

The chain's CDR3 is CASRREDGYTF. DNA of the CDR3: TGTGCCAGCAGGAGGGAGGATGGCTACACCTTC. The genes are TRBV2 and TRBJ1-2; D unresolved. The CDR3 length is 11 residues. Germline V gene sequence: CDR1 SNHLY, CDR2 FYNNEI. V was trimmed by 6 bases and J by 6 bases, leaving 8 bases between them.